These 32 T cell receptor beta chains were all obtained from the same sample, sequenced in a study of vaccination and CD4 T cells after COVID-19 (dated by TCRdb to 2022 to 2024). These receptors have no known antigen. The library was made by PCR. Sequencing was carried out with an Illumina iSeq 100. At the Johns Hopkins FTIC core, DNA from the cultured CD4+ T cells underwent TCR sequencing with the Oncomine TCR Beta short-read assay. TCRdb reworked the public reads: Q25 trimming with fastp, MiXCR clone assembly, productive beta chains retained. Duplicate CDR3 protein sequences are folded into a single record with the most common DNA and genes. This sample is represented by tens of thousands of distinct CDR3 sequences; 38% of them were singletons. The ten largest clonotypes hold around 18% of the sample. What the treatment or condition label conveys for this sample: roughly 10-day PBMC culture with coronavirus spike peptide pools or control peptides (ViraFEST assay).

The material was CD4+ T cells from blood, cultured in vitro, obtained before SARS-CoV-2 vaccination. The receptor source for this set is a human donor who received a COVID-19 vaccine.

This clonotype occurred a few times. This chain joins TRBV29-1 and TRBJ1-1, with D possibly matching TRBD1 (6 bases). V lost 6 bases and J lost 3, with 20 bases in between. This CDR3 is 15 amino acids long. The germline V gene encodes CDR1 SQVTM and CDR2 ANQGSEA. As DNA, the CDR3 is TGCAGCGTCTTGGACAGTTACAAAGGGTACACTGAAGCTTTCTTT. This translates into CSVLDSYKGYTEAFF.

The V and J genes are TRBV9 and TRBJ1-1; D is unresolved. Trimming took off 0 bases at V and 7 bases at J, with 10 bases between the two ends. Germline CDR1 and CDR2: SGDLS and YYNGEE. The CDR3 totals 13 residues. The CDR3 DNA reads as TGTGCCAGCAGCGTAGGAAGAGACGGTGAAGCTTTCTTT. Its protein product is CASSVGRDGEAFF. The full variable domain, completed using reference TRBV9 and TRBJ1-1, is DSGVTQTPKHLITATGQRVTLRCSPRSGDLSVYWYQQSLDQGLQFLIQYYNGEERAKGNILERFSAQQFPDLHSELNLSSLELGDSALYFCASSVGRDGEAFFGQGTRLTVV.

This chain connects TRBV25-1 to TRBJ2-7, with D hard to call. With 5 bases removed from V and 0 bases from J, the gap between germline ends came to 5 bases. CDR3 size: 12 residues. Germline lookup yields CDR1 MGHDK and CDR2 SYGVNS. This CDR3 reads CASSPDSYEQYF. The CDR3 bases are TGTGCCAGCAGTCCCGACTCCTACGAGCAGTACTTC.

This clonotype was observed a few times. CDR3 loop: CSARFPSGGLRSQETQYF. In DNA form, the CDR3 reads TGCAGTGCTAGATTTCCTAGCGGGGGGCTAAGATCACAAGAGACCCAGTACTTC. The V gene is TRBV20-1, the J gene TRBJ2-5, with 11 bases identical to TRBD2. The germline CDR1 and CDR2 sequences are DFQATT and SNEGSKA (reference sequence). CDR3 length equals 18 residues. The ends lost 2 bases at V and 2 bases at J; junction bases unmatched: 13.

The chain employs TRBV6-1 and TRBJ2-3; the D gene is possibly TRBD2 (5 bases). This CDR3 is built from 12 residues. Germline CDR1 reads MNHNS; CDR2 reads SASEGT. Deletions cut 7 bases from V and 6 bases from J, with 11 bases between. The CDR3 protein is CASTLVADTQYF. CDR3 sequence (DNA): TGTGCCAGCACACTAGTTGCGGATACGCAGTATTTT.

The genes are TRBV2 and TRBJ1-5; TRBD1 might be the D (5 bases). V dropped 6 bases and J dropped 5 bases, with 11 bases sitting between them. This CDR3 contains 13 residues. Germline CDR1 SNHLY, CDR2 FYNNEI. The CDR3 region is CASSMGPDQPQHF. For the CDR3, the DNA is TGTGCCAGCAGCATGGGACCTGATCAGCCCCAGCATTTT.

V is TRBV27 and J is TRBJ2-4; TRBD2 might be the D (5 bases). CDR1 and CDR2 (germline): MNHEY, SMNVEV (reference sequence). The CDR3 spans 14 residues. V lost 0 bases and J lost 8, with 11 bases in between. The CDR3 DNA follows: TGTGCCAGCAGTTTATCCCGAGGGCGAGACATTCAGTACTTC. This translates into CASSLSRGRDIQYF.

This clonotype was seen a handful of times. The chain combines TRBV6-5 with TRBJ1-1, with 9 bases aligning to TRBD1. Unmatched junction bases numbered 5, after V lost 2 bases and J lost 1 base. Per the germline V gene, CDR1 is MNHEY and CDR2 is SVGAGI. The length of the CDR3 is 16 residues. The CDR3 loop reads CASSYGGQGTNTEAFF. CDR3 sequence (DNA): TGTGCCAGCAGTTACGGCGGACAGGGGACGAACACTGAAGCTTTCTTT.

The chain carries TRBV5-1 and TRBJ2-3; TRBD1 might be the D (6 bases). The CDR3 is 15 residues long. Looked up from germline, CDR1 is SGHRS and CDR2 is YFSETQ. Trimming removed 0 bases from V and 2 bases from J, with 10 bases in between. This chain's CDR3 is CASSLGGTPTDTQYF. CDR3 nucleotides: TGCGCCAGCAGCTTGGGGGGGACACCCACAGATACGCAGTATTTT. Full variable domain (missing parts from reference TRBV5-1 and TRBJ2-3): KAGVTQTPRYLIKTRGQQVTLSCSPISGHRSVSWYQQTPGQGLQFLFEYFSETQRNKGNFPGRFSGRQFSNSRSEMNVSTLELGDSALYLCASSLGGTPTDTQYFGPGTRLTVL.

There are a few counts of this clonotype. This sequence joins TRBV11-3 and TRBJ2-7; TRBD2 aligns across 12 bases. CDR3 length equals 15 residues. CDR1 is SGHNT and CDR2 is YENEEA in the germline V gene. The trim removed 5 bases at V and 7 bases at J, leaving 9 bases unmatched. CDR3 sequence (DNA): TGTGCCAGCAGCCGCTCTAGCGGGGGGGCCGCAGAGCAGTACTTC. Residues: CASSRSSGGAAEQYF.

This clonotype was seen once. The V call is TRBV5-1, the J call TRBJ1-1; tentatively, D is TRBD1 (5 bases). V lost 0 bases and J 6 bases, leaving 15 bases between the germline ends. The CDR3 loop spans 15 amino acids. Per the germline V gene, CDR1 is SGHRS and CDR2 is YFSETQ. The CDR3 coding sequence is TGCGCCAGCAGCTTGGACGGGGCACGGGGCGCTGAAGCTTTCTTT. It is translated as CASSLDGARGAEAFF.

Turning to this clonotype: One end of the junction varies from germline; a read error may be responsible. The chain couples TRBV6-2 or TRBV6-3 to TRBJ1-6; no clear D. The CDR3 extends over 17 amino acids. The germline gives CDR1 MNHEY, CDR2 SVGEGT. CDR3 loop: CASNYDGSSSYNSPLHF. The CDR3, as DNA: TGTGCCAGCAATTACGACGGGTCGAGCTCCTATAATTCACCCCTCCACTTT.

Points on this clonotype: One end of the junction does not line up with germline, which may come from a read error. As DNA, the CDR3 is TGTGCCAGCAGCGAAGACGCCAGCTATGGCTACACCTTC. This translates into CASSEDASYGYTF. The V gene is TRBV6-1, the J gene TRBJ1-2; D unresolved. The germline gives CDR1 MNHNS, CDR2 SASEGT. This CDR3 spans 13 amino acids.

This clonotype turned up a few times. This chain connects TRBV6-1 to TRBJ1-1, with D perhaps matching TRBD1 (5 bases). Germline V gene sequence: CDR1 MNHNS, CDR2 SASEGT. The CDR3 is 15 residues long. Trimming took off 7 bases at V and 2 bases at J, with 17 bases between the two ends. The CDR3, as DNA: TGTGCCAGCACTAGGCGTAGCCAGGGAAACACTGAAGCTTTCTTT. Amino acids: CASTRRSQGNTEAFF.

V usage is TRBV7-6 and J usage is TRBJ2-7; 10 nucleotides match TRBD2. Germline assignment: CDR1 SGHVS and CDR2 FNYEAQ. This CDR3 has 19 residues. V trimming: 3 bases; J trimming: 0 bases; junction bases outside the gene matches: 14. CDR3 bases: TGTGCCAGCAGCTTCGTTCTAGCGGGGGCCCTCAGGAACTCCTACGAGCAGTACTTC. Amino acids: CASSFVLAGALRNSYEQYF.

This clonotype is medium-sized within its sample. The chain carries TRBV15 and TRBJ1-3, with 8 bases that match TRBD1. Germline V gives CDR1 LNHNV, CDR2 YYDKDF (reference sequence). The CDR3 sequence is 16 residues long. After removal of 3 bases from V and 2 bases from J, the junction contained 6 bases not matched to a gene. CDR3 bases: TGTGCCACCAGCAGTGATCAGGGGGCGGCTGGAAACACCATATATTTT. Protein sequence: CATSSDQGAAGNTIYF.

The chain links TRBV12-3 or TRBV12-4 to TRBJ1-2; 7 bases line up with TRBD1. With V trimmed by 2 bases and J by 6 bases, 9 bases remained unmatched. The CDR3 has 15 residues. The CDR3 protein is CASSLLRQGANGYTF. CDR3 nucleotide sequence: TGTGCCAGCAGTTTACTCCGACAGGGTGCCAATGGCTACACCTTC.

This chain joins TRBV7-9 and TRBJ1-1; tentative D call: TRBD1 (6 bases). Germline CDR1 is SEHNR and CDR2 is FQNEAQ (reference sequence). The CDR3 totals 16 residues. V shed 5 bases and J shed 2 bases, with 18 bases lying between them. DNA of the CDR3: TGTGCCAGCAGCCCATCGCGGGGGGCACTAAACACTGAAGCTTTCTTT. As protein: CASSPSRGALNTEAFF.

V gene TRBV2 combines with J gene TRBJ1-6; 7 bases map to TRBD1. Germline V lookup: CDR1 SNHLY, CDR2 FYNNEI. The CDR3 runs 15 residues. J gave up 6 bases and V 5 bases, and 7 bases lay outside the gene matches. The CDR3 spells CASSIDRAANSPLHF. CDR3 DNA: TGTGCCAGCAGTATCGACAGGGCAGCTAATTCACCCCTCCACTTT.

The V call is TRBV19, the J call TRBJ1-5, with 8 bases identical to TRBD1. Germline lookup yields CDR1 LNHDA and CDR2 SQIVND (reference sequence). Trimming at V came to 2 bases and at J to 7 bases, leaving 7 bases not matched to a gene. The CDR3 has 15 residues. CDR3 residues: CASSITTGQAQPQHF. The CDR3 DNA follows: TGTGCCAGTAGTATAACCACGGGACAGGCCCAGCCCCAGCATTTT.

This clonotype was seen a handful of times. This chain connects TRBV6-2 or TRBV6-3 to TRBJ2-3; D unresolved. V was trimmed by 7 bases and J by 6 bases, leaving 26 bases between them. The CDR3 is made up of 17 amino acids. Germline lookup yields CDR1 MNHEY and CDR2 SVGEGT. The CDR3 loop is CASNTLQVPGERDTQYF. The CDR3 coding sequence is TGTGCCAGCAATACACTCCAAGTACCAGGAGAGAGGGATACGCAGTATTTT.

This sequence joins TRBV6-1 and TRBJ1-2; D is undetermined. V was pared by 6 bases and J by 4 bases, with 12 bases between. The CDR3 runs to 13 residues. Looked up from germline, CDR1 is MNHNS and CDR2 is SASEGT. The CDR3 reads CASRDGSLYGYTF. CDR3 in DNA: TGTGCCAGCAGGGACGGAAGCCTCTATGGCTACACCTTC.

Here the CDR3 DNA reads TGCAGTGCTAGCAGTTCCGCGACAGGCGTCTATGGCTACACCTTC. Its translation is CSASSSATGVYGYTF. The chain links TRBV20-1 to TRBJ1-2, with D possibly matching TRBD1 (6 bases). V lost 3 bases to trimming and J lost 4 bases, with 18 bases between them. The CDR3 contains 15 residues. Germline V gives CDR1 DFQATT, CDR2 SNEGSKA (reference sequence).

The chain uses TRBV2 and TRBJ1-2, with D perhaps matching TRBD1 (6 bases). V lost 4 bases and J lost 7, with 16 bases in between. In germline, CDR1 is SNHLY, CDR2 FYNNEI. The CDR3 consists of 14 residues. DNA of the CDR3: TGTGCCAGCAGTGTCGGGGGACACCTACGTGGCTACACCTTC. It codes for CASSVGGHLRGYTF.

This sequence joins TRBV5-1 and TRBJ2-2; possibly TRBD1 for D (6 bases). The germline CDR1 and CDR2 sequences are SGHRS and YFSETQ. V lost 4 bases and J 1 base, leaving 14 bases between the germline ends. The CDR3 has 16 residues. CDR3 amino acids: CASSVRQAMNTGELFF. Here the CDR3 DNA reads TGCGCCAGCAGCGTGAGACAGGCCATGAACACCGGGGAGCTGTTTTTT.

This clonotype has just a few counts. The chain uses TRBV11-3 and TRBJ1-1; D unclear. CDR3 length: 16 amino acids. The germline V and J ends were trimmed by 1 base and 4 bases, with 16 bases remaining between them. The germline V gene encodes CDR1 SGHNT and CDR2 YENEEA. The CDR3 nucleotides read TGTGCCAGCAGCTTAGGCGGTGTAACGGCGGGCACTGAAGCTTTCTTT. Translated: CASSLGGVTAGTEAFF.

V gene TRBV11-3 combines with J gene TRBJ2-3; TRBD2 aligns across 9 bases. Germline CDR1 and CDR2: SGHNT and YENEEA. The CDR3 sequence is 17 residues long. The ends lost 4 bases at V and 3 bases at J; junction bases unmatched: 11. DNA for the CDR3: TGTGCCAGCAGCTCCCCTGCTAGCGGGGAGTGGACAGATACGCAGTATTTT. It specifies CASSSPASGEWTDTQYF.

The chain links TRBV2 to TRBJ1-4; D possibly corresponds to TRBD1 (5 bases). In germline, CDR1 is SNHLY, CDR2 FYNNEI. The CDR3 is made up of 16 amino acids. Trimming took off 0 bases at V and 6 bases at J, with 14 bases between the two ends. Here the CDR3 DNA reads TGTGCCAGCAGTGAAGCGGGACCCGGGGGGGATGAAAAACTGTTTTTT. This translates into CASSEAGPGGDEKLFF.

The chain recombines TRBV7-8 with TRBJ2-2, with D perhaps matching TRBD1 (5 bases). V gave up 5 bases and J gave up 7 bases, with 14 bases separating them. Germline-derived CDR1 and CDR2 are SGHVS and FQNEAQ. The CDR3 extends over 14 amino acids. CDR3: CASSVSWGDGELFF. Here the CDR3 DNA reads TGTGCCAGCAGCGTCAGCTGGGGCGACGGGGAGCTGTTTTTT.

This clonotype has more than one count but fewer than ten. The gene calls are TRBV27 and TRBJ2-1, with D possibly matching TRBD2 (6 bases). This CDR3 spans 19 amino acids. V was cut by 4 bases and J by 4 bases, with 26 bases left in between. Germline CDR1 MNHEY, CDR2 SMNVEV (reference sequence). The DNA of the CDR3 is TGTGCCAGCAGTTCACGTACCCTACGCGGGGTAAGTGGTTACAATGAGCAGTTCTTC. This encodes CASSSRTLRGVSGYNEQFF.

The CDR3 reads CASSAGIGGEQFF. The CDR3 DNA is TGTGCCAGCAGCGCCGGAATAGGCGGTGAGCAGTTCTTC. The rearrangement joins TRBV7-3 to TRBJ2-1, with D unresolved. V gave up 5 bases and J gave up 9 bases, with 14 bases separating them. This CDR3 has 13 amino acids. The germline V gene encodes CDR1 SGHTA and CDR2 FQGTGA.

The table lists this clonotype with a count of one. This sequence joins TRBV5-1 and TRBJ2-1; TRBD2 matches at 8 bases. The V gene's germline CDR1 is SGHRS and CDR2 YFSETQ. The CDR3 has 13 residues. The V gene end was trimmed by 5 bases and the J gene end by 4 bases; junction bases not matched to a gene: 2. CDR3: CASRLAVYNEQFF. The CDR3 nucleotides read TGCGCCAGCAGACTAGCGGTTTACAATGAGCAGTTCTTC.